The present T cell receptor (beta chain) was sequenced within a study of blood T cell repertoires in COVID-19. There are 12 residues in the CDR3. CDR1 and CDR2 from the germline V gene are MDHEN and SYDVKM. Trimming took 4 bases from V and 5 from J; bases not matched to a gene: 1. Profiling relied on immunoSEQ multiplex PCR, and the TCRdb table lists in-frame clones only, not all of them. Of a few hundred thousand clones in the sample, about nine tenths were seen once. The chain combines TRBV28 with TRBJ1-2, with 7 bases that match TRBD1. Sequenced: peripheral blood. This receptor was obtained from a man between 18 and 35 years old with active or convalescent COVID-19. Here the CDR3 DNA reads TGTGCCAGCAGTTACAGGGGATATGGCTACACCTTC. Its translation is CASSYRGYGYTF.